This entry is about one T cell receptor (beta chain). Antigen specificity is unknown. Unique molecular identifiers were present on the cDNA, which also gained a universal primer site by template switching. TCRdb ran MiXCR on the 5' RACE reads and lists one entry per CDR3 protein. The sample holds 500,000 or so distinct CDR3 sequences, 13% to 15% seen once. Healthy Caucasians, and only they, were the donors. The data originate from a study of identical twins. Whole-study findings and limits: Models underestimated TCR alpha sharing (out-of-frame) in monozygotic twins.

The same sample was also studied in work on yellow fever vaccine responses in identical twins. That report adds: Twins' T cell vaccine responses reportedly looked partly convergent, partly personalized.

The sample was CD4+ T cells sorted from blood. The sequence was obtained from a woman younger than 35 in good health.

The CDR3 DNA reads TGTGCCAGCAGACCGAGTAAGGCCCACGAGCAGTACTTC. Protein sequence: CASRPSKAHEQYF. The rearrangement links TRBV12-3 or TRBV12-4 to TRBJ2-7; D ambiguous. V lost 6 bases and J 5 bases, leaving 14 bases between the germline ends. This CDR3 comprises 13 residues.